This T cell receptor (beta chain) was recovered during a study of CD8 T cells in Susac syndrome. Study-level findings and limits: An acknowledgment was made by the study that its TCR sequencing and HLA analysis involved relatively few individuals.

The V and J ends lost 2 bases and 3 bases respectively, with 13 bases between them. Germline values: CDR1 SQVTM, CDR2 ANQGSEA. The CDR3 runs 14 residues. The RNA input was roughly 0.45 to 1 ug, and it was reverse transcribed with random hexamers. An immunoSEQ multiplex PCR amplified TCR beta CDR3 over 54 Vbeta and 13 Jbeta. TCRdb used MiXCR to reprocess the immunoSEQ multiplex PCR reads, holding one entry per CDR3 protein. The sample has about 150,000 distinct CDR3 sequences, about 95% seen once; the top ten hold over 0.12%. As to this clonotype: The antigen is not known.

This chain uses TRBV29-1 with TRBJ1-1; D gene uncertain. Sequenced: CD8+ T cells from PBMCs. The sequence came from a human donor with multiple sclerosis. This CDR3 reads CSVEFFGSHTEAFF. For the CDR3, the DNA is TGCAGCGTTGAATTTTTTGGTTCGCACACTGAAGCTTTCTTT.